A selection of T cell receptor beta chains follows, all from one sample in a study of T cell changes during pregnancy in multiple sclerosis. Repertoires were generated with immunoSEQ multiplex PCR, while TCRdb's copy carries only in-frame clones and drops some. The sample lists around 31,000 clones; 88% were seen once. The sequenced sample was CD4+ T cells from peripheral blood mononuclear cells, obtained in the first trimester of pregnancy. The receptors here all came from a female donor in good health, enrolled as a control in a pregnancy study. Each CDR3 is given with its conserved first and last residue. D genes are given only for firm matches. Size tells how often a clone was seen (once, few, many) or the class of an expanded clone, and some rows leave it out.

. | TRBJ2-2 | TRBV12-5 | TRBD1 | TGTGCTAGTAGGATAGGGACAGCTCACACCGGGGAGCTGTTTTTT | CASRIGTAHTGELFF
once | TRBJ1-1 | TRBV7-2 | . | TGTGCCAGCAGCTTAGCGAGGGATTCGGGTGAAGCTTTCTTT | CASSLARDSGEAFF
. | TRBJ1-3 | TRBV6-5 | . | TGTGCCAGCAGCCAGGTCACCTCTGGAAACACCATATATTTT | CASSQVTSGNTIYF
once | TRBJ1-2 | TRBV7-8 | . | TGTGCCAGCAGCTTAGGTAGCTTTCTCTATGGCTACACCTTC | CASSLGSFLYGYTF
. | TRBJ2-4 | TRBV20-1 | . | TGCAGTGCCCCCCGTGGGGCCATTCAGTACTTC | CSAPRGAIQYF
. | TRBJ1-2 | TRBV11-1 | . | TGTGCCAGCAGCCGTCCGATCGATTACCGGGAAACCGGAGCATATGGCTACACCTTC | CASSRPIDYRETGAYGYTF
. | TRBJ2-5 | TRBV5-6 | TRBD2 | TGTGCCAGCAGCGGGGGGGACGGGAGGACCCTTAGGGGCCAGTACTTC | CASSGGDGRTLRGQYF
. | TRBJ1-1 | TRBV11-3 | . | TGTGCCAGCAGCTTAGCCTCGGTGGAGGGGATTGAAGCTTTCTTT | CASSLASVEGIEAFF
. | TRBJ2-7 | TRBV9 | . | TGTGCCAGCAGCGATATGACAGCGGGCGAGCAGTACTTC | CASSDMTAGEQYF
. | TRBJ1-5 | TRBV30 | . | TGTGCCTGGAGTAAGGACAGCACTAATCAGCCCCAGCATTTT | CAWSKDSTNQPQHF
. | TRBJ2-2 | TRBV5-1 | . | TGCGCCAGCAGTAGGACTCTAACCGGGGAGCTGTTTTTT | CASSRTLTGELFF
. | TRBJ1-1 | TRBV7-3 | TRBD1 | TGTGCCAGCAGCCCGGGACAGGGGAACACTGAAGCTTTCTTT | CASSPGQGNTEAFF
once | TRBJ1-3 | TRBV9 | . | TGTGCCAGCAGCGTAGACGGGACATCTGGAAACACCATATATTTT | CASSVDGTSGNTIYF
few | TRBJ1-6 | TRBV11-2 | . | TGTGCCAGCAGCCCCAGTCCTAATTCACCCCTCCACTTT | CASSPSPNSPLHF
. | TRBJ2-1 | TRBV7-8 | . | TGTGCCAGCAGCTTGGCAGGGCGATACAATGAGCAGTTCTTC | CASSLAGRYNEQFF
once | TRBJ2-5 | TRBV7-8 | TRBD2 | TGTGCCAGCAGCTTAGTTGTAGCGGGGGGGCCAGAGACCCAGTACTTC | CASSLVVAGGPETQYF
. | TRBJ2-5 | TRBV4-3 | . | TGCGCCAGCAGCCAAAACAGGGAAGAGACCCAGTACTTC | CASSQNREETQYF
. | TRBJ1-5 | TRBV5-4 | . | TGTGCCAGCAGCTCGGAGGGCATCGAGCAGCCCCAGCATTTT | CASSSEGIEQPQHF